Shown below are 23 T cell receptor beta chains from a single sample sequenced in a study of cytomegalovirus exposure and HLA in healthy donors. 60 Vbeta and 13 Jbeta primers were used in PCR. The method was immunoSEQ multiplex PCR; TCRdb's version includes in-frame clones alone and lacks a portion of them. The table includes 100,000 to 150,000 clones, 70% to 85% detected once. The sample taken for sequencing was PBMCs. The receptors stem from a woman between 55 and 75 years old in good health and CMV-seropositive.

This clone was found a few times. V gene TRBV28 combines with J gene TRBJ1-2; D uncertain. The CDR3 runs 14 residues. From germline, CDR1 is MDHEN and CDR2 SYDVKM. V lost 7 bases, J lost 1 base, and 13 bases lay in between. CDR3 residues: CASTLQYFNYGYTF. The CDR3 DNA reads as TGTGCCAGCACTCTACAGTACTTTAACTATGGCTACACCTTC.

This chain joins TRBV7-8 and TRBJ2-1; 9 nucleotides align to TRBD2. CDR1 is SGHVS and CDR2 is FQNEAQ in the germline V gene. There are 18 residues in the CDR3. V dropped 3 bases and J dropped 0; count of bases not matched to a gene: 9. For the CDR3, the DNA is TGTGCCAGCAGCTTTTATAGCGGGGGACTAAGCTCCTACAATGAGCAGTTCTTC. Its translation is CASSFYSGGLSSYNEQFF.

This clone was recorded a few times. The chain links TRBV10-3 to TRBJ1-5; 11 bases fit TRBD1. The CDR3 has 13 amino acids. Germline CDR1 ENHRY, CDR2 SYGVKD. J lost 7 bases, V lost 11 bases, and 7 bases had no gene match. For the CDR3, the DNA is TGTGCCGCCGGGACAGGGGGTTCCCAGCCCCAGCATTTT. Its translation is CAAGTGGSQPQHF.

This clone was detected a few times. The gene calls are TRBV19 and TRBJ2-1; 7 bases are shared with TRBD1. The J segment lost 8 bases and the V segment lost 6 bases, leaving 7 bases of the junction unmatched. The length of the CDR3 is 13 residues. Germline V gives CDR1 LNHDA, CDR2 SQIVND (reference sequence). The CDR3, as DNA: TGTGCCAGTAGCCTGAACAGGGGCGATGAGCAGTTCTTC. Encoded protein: CASSLNRGDEQFF.

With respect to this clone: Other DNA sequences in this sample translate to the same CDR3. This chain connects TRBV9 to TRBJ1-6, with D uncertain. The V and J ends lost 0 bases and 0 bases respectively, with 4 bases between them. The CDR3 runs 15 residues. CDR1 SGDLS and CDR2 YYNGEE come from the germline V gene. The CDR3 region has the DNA TGTGCCAGCAGCGTAGCGAGCTCCTATAATTCACCCCTCCACTTT. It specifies CASSVASSYNSPLHF. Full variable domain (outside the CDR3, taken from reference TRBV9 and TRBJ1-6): DSGVTQTPKHLITATGQRVTLRCSPRSGDLSVYWYQQSLDQGLQFLIQYYNGEERAKGNILERFSAQQFPDLHSELNLSSLELGDSALYFCASSVASSYNSPLHFGNGTRLTVT.

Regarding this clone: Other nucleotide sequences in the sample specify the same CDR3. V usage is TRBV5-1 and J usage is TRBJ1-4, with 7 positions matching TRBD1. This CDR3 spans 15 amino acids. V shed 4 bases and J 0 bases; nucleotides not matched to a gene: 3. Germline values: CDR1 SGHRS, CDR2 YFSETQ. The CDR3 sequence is CASSRQGATNEKLFF. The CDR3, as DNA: TGCGCCAGCAGCCGGCAGGGGGCAACTAATGAAAAACTGTTTTTT. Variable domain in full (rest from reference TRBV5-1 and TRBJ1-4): KAGVTQTPRYLIKTRGQQVTLSCSPISGHRSVSWYQQTPGQGLQFLFEYFSETQRNKGNFPGRFSGRQFSNSRSEMNVSTLELGDSALYLCASSRQGATNEKLFFGSGTQLSVL.

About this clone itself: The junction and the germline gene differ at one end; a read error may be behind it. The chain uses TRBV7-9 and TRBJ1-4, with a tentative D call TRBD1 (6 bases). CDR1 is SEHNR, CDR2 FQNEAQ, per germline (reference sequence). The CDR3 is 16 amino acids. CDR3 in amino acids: CSSSLGANREGEKLFF. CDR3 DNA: TGTTCCAGCAGCTTAGGGGCCAACAGGGAGGGTGAAAAACTGTTTTTT.

The CDR3 loop is CASIGLTDTQYF. The CDR3 bases are TGTGCCAGCATCGGACTTACAGATACGCAGTATTTT. The rearrangement uses TRBV7-2 and TRBJ2-3; a weak D match, TRBD2 (5 bases). The CDR3 loop spans 12 amino acids. V lost 7 bases to trimming and J lost 3 bases, with 8 bases between them. The germline V gene has CDR1 SGHTA and CDR2 FQGNSA. The full variable domain, in which reference TRBV7-2 and TRBJ2-3 provide the parts outside the CDR3, is GAGVSQSPSNKVTEKGKDVELRCDPISGHTALYWYRQSLGQGLEFLIYFQGNSAPDKSGLPSDRFSAERTGGSVSTLTIQRTQQEDSAVYLCASIGLTDTQYFGPGTRLTVL.

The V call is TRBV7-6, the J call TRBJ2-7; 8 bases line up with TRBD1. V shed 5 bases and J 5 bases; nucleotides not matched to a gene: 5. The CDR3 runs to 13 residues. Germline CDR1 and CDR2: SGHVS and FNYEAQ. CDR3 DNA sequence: TGTGCCAGCAGCCGGGACAGGAAGAACGAGCAGTACTTC. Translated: CASSRDRKNEQYF.

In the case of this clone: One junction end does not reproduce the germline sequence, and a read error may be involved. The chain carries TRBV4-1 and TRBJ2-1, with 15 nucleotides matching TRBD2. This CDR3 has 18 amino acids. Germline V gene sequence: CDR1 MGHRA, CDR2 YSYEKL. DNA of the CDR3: TGCACCAGCAGCCAAATGTGGACTAGCGGGGGGGCTCCGGTTGAGCAGTTCTTC. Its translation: CTSSQMWTSGGAPVEQFF.

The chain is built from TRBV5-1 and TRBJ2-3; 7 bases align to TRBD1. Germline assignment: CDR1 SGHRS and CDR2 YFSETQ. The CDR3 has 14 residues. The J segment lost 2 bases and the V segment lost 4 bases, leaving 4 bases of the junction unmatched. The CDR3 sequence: CASSADRVTDTQYF. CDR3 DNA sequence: TGCGCCAGCAGCGCTGACAGGGTCACAGATACGCAGTATTTT.

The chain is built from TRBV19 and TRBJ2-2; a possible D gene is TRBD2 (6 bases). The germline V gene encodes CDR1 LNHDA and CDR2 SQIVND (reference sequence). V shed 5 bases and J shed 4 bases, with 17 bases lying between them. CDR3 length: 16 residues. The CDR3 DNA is TGTGCCAGTAGTTCCTCGTGGAGGGGAGGCACCGGGGAGCTGTTTTTT. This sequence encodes CASSSSWRGGTGELFF.

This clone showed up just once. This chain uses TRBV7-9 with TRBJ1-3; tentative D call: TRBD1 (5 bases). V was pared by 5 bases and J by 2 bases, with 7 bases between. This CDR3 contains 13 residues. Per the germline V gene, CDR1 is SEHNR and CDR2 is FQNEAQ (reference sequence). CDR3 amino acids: CASSQGAGNTIYF. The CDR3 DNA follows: TGTGCCAGCAGCCAGGGTGCTGGAAACACCATATATTTT.

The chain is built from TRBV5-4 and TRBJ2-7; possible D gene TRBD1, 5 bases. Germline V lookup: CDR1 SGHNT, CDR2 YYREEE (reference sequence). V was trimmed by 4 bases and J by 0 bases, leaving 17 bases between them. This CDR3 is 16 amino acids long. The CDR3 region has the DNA TGTGCCAGCAGCCGACTTCAGGGTCCAAGCTCCTACGAGCAGTACTTC. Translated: CASSRLQGPSSYEQYF.

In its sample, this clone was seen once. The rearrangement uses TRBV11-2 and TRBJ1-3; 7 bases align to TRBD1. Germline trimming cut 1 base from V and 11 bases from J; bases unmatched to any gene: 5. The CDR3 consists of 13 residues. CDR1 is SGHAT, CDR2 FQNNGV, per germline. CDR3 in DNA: TGTGCCAGCAGCTTAGGTTATACAGGGGCCATATATTTT. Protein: CASSLGYTGAIYF.

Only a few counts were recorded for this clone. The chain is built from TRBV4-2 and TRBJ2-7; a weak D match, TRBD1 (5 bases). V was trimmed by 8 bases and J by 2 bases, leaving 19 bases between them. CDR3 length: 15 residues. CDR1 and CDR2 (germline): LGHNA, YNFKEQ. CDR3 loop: CASRPEGVGAYEQYF. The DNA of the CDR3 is TGTGCCAGCCGCCCGGAAGGGGTAGGGGCCTACGAGCAGTACTTC.

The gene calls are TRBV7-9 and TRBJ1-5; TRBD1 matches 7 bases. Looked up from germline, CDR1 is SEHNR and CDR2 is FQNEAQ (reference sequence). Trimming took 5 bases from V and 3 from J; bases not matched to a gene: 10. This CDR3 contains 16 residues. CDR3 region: CASSPSNRGPNQPQHF. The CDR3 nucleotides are TGTGCCAGCAGCCCGTCAAACAGGGGCCCCAATCAGCCCCAGCATTTT.

DNA of the CDR3: TGTGCCAGCAGTCAGCGGGTAGCGGGGGGCGTAGATACGCAGTATTTT. It specifies CASSQRVAGGVDTQYF. This chain uses TRBV27 with TRBJ2-3, with 10 bases that match TRBD2. The CDR3 runs to 16 residues. With 5 bases clipped from V and 5 bases from J, the junction kept 10 bases outside the gene matches. CDR1 is MNHEY and CDR2 is SMNVEV in the germline V gene (reference sequence).

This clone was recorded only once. The CDR3 nucleotides are TGTGCCAGCAGCTTGGCCGCGGGGGTTGGAACTGAAGCTTTCTTT. It is translated as CASSLAAGVGTEAFF. The chain employs TRBV5-8 and TRBJ1-1; possibly TRBD1 for D (5 bases). Per germline, CDR1 SGHTS and CDR2 YDEGEE. Trimming removed 0 bases from V and 5 bases from J, with 14 bases in between. CDR3 size: 15 residues.

CDR3 sequence: CASSFPGQATDTQYF. CDR3 DNA: TGTGCCAGCAGCTTTCCGGGACAGGCCACAGATACGCAGTATTTT. The chain links TRBV7-9 to TRBJ2-3, with TRBD1 identical over 8 bases. The trim removed 3 bases at V and 2 bases at J, leaving 4 bases unmatched. The CDR3 is made up of 15 amino acids. The germline V gene has CDR1 SEHNR and CDR2 FQNEAQ (reference sequence).

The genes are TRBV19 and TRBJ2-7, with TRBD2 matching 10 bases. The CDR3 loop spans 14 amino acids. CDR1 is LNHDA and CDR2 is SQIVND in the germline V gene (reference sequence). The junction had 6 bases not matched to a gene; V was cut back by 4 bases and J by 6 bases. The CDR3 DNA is TGTGCCAGTAGTAGGACTAGCGGTCCCAGCGAGCAGTACTTC. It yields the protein CASSRTSGPSEQYF. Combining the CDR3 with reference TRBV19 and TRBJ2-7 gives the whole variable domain DGGITQSPKYLFRKEGQNVTLSCEQNLNHDAMYWYRQDPGQGLRLIYYSQIVNDFQKGDIAEGYSVSREKKESFPLTVTSAQKNPTAFYLCASSRTSGPSEQYFGPGTRLTVT.

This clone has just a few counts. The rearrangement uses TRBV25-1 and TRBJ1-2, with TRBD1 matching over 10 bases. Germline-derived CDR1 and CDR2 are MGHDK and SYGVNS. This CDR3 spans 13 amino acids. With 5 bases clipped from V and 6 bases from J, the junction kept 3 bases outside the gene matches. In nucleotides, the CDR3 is TGTGCCAGCAGTTACGGACAGGGGGATGGCTACACCTTC. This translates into CASSYGQGDGYTF.

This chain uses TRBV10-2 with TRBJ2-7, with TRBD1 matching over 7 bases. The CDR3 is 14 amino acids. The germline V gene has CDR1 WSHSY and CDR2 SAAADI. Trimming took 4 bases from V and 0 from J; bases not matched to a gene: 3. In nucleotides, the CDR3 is TGCGCCAGCAGTGCGACAGGGAGCTCCTACGAGCAGTACTTC. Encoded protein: CASSATGSSYEQYF.